Listed below are T cell receptor beta chains from one sample, sequenced in a study of beta chain features in type 1 diabetes. Profiling relied on immunoSEQ multiplex PCR, and the TCRdb table lists in-frame clones only, not all of them. The data show 250,000 to 350,000 clones, 9.5% to 11% seen once. The sequenced sample consisted of naive CD4+ T cells from blood. The receptors were sampled from a young woman in good health. The CDR3 runs from the conserved cysteine through the conserved F or W. The order of the fields is V gene, clone size, D gene, J gene, CDR3 DNA, CDR3 protein. The D gene is left open where the match is weak. A row's size may be missing; if present it is once, few, many or a size class.

>TRBV4-3|few|.|TRBJ2-1
TGCGCCAGCAGCCAAGACGCTCTAGCGATCATGAAAAGTGCCTACAATGAGCAGTTCTTC
CASSQDALAIMKSAYNEQFF
>TRBV7-2|.|.|TRBJ2-7
TGTGCCAGCAGCTCAGACAGGTGGGCCTACGAGCAGTACTTC
CASSSDRWAYEQYF
>TRBV7-8|.|TRBD1|TRBJ2-5
TGTGCCAGCAGCCCCCCCTTCTCGAGACAGGGCCAAGAGACCCAGTACTTC
CASSPPFSRQGQETQYF
>TRBV28|.|TRBD1|TRBJ2-2
TGTGCCAGCAGTTCAGGGGGATCGAACACCGGGGAGCTGTTTTTT
CASSSGGSNTGELFF
>TRBV6-1|.|.|TRBJ1-3
TGTGCCAGCAGTGTAGGGGGCTCTGGAAACACCATATATTTT
CASSVGGSGNTIYF
>TRBV5-1|.|.|TRBJ2-6
TGCGCCAGCACCTCTCTCCCAGGGGAAAGGCTGTTGGGGGCCAACGTCCTGACTTTC
CASTSLPGERLLGANVLTF
>TRBV4-3|.|.|TRBJ2-7
TGCGCCAGCAGCCAACCCGGGACAACGAAAAAAGCCTACGAGCAGTACTTC
CASSQPGTTKKAYEQYF
>TRBV11-3|.|.|TRBJ2-1
TGTGCCAGCAGCCCCTCTAGAGGGAACTACAATGAGCAGTTCTTC
CASSPSRGNYNEQFF
>TRBV18|.|TRBD1|TRBJ2-4
TGTGCCAGCTCACCAGGACAGGGCCTAAACATTCAGTACTTC
CASSPGQGLNIQYF
>TRBV7-9|.|.|TRBJ2-1
TGTGCCAGCAGCTTTGATCTCCCCTCTAGCTACAATGAGCAGTTCTTC
CASSFDLPSSYNEQFF
>TRBV25-1|.|.|TRBJ2-7
TGTGCCAGCGGCAAGGCGGGGCCCTACGAGCAGTACTTC
CASGKAGPYEQYF